A single sample is the source of the 22 T cell receptor beta chains below, sequenced in a study of cytomegalovirus exposure and HLA in healthy donors. PCR was performed using 60 Vbeta and 13 Jbeta primers. The method was immunoSEQ multiplex PCR; TCRdb's version includes in-frame clones alone and lacks a portion of them. The data show about 160,000 clones, approximately 80% seen once. What was sequenced was PBMCs. These receptor sequences come from a man aged 18-30 years in good health and CMV-seropositive.

This clone has just a few counts. The chain joins TRBV7-9 to TRBJ1-2; D might be TRBD1 (6 bases). From germline, CDR1 is SEHNR and CDR2 FQNEAQ (reference sequence). This CDR3 comprises 13 residues. Trimming left V 5 bases short and J 3 bases short, with 10 bases between. DNA for the CDR3: TGTGCCAGCAGCCAAGGACAGCACTATGGCTACACCTTC. Amino acids: CASSQGQHYGYTF.

This clone was counted a few times. This rearrangement joins TRBV14 to TRBJ1-1, with unresolved D. The CDR3 is 13 amino acids. V was trimmed by 0 bases and J by 7 bases, leaving 9 bases between them. Germline CDR1 reads SGHDN; CDR2 reads FVKESK. This chain's CDR3 is CASSQDGQIEAFF. In DNA form, the CDR3 reads TGTGCCAGCAGCCAAGATGGGCAGATTGAAGCTTTCTTT. Complete variable domain (other parts from reference TRBV14 and TRBJ1-1): EAGVTQFPSHSVIEKGQTVTLRCDPISGHDNLYWYRRVMGKEIKFLLHFVKESKQDESGMPNNRFLAERTGGTYSTLKVQPAELEDSGVYFCASSQDGQIEAFFGQGTRLTVV.

This chain uses TRBV28 with TRBJ1-1, with D unresolved. Germline assignment: CDR1 MDHEN and CDR2 SYDVKM. This CDR3 is 11 amino acids long. Between the trimmed V and J ends, which lost 6 bases and 8 bases, there was a span of 10 bases. CDR3 loop: CASRSPREAFF. The CDR3 DNA follows: TGTGCCAGCAGGAGCCCTCGAGAAGCTTTCTTT.

V is TRBV27 and J is TRBJ2-2; a weak D match, TRBD2 (6 bases). The V end was cut by 5 bases, the J end by 7 bases, with 17 bases between. The CDR3 is made up of 15 amino acids. CDR1 is MNHEY and CDR2 is SMNVEV in the germline V gene (reference sequence). CDR3 DNA sequence: TGTGCCAGCAGTCCGACTAGAAGCTGGGGCGGGGAGCTGTTTTTT. It codes for CASSPTRSWGGELFF.

The chain carries TRBV7-9 and TRBJ2-3, with TRBD2 matching 11 bases. Losses at the gene ends were 2 bases for V and 5 bases for J; bases not matched to a gene: 9. The CDR3 extends over 17 amino acids. CDR1 is SEHNR and CDR2 is FQNEAQ in the germline V gene (reference sequence). In DNA form, the CDR3 reads TGTGCCAGCAGCTTAAGGTTCAGTAGCGGGGGGGAAGATACGCAGTATTTT. This translates into CASSLRFSSGGEDTQYF.

This clone was recorded only once. The chain carries TRBV7-6 and TRBJ1-5; a weak D match, TRBD1 (6 bases). V lost 5 bases and J lost 7, with 15 bases in between. The CDR3 is 14 amino acids. Per the germline V gene, CDR1 is SGHVS and CDR2 is FNYEAQ. CDR3 DNA: TGTGCCAGCAGCCAATATCAGGGGATGCAGCCCCAGCATTTT. Translation gives CASSQYQGMQPQHF. Full variable domain (rest looked up from reference TRBV7-6 and TRBJ1-5): GAGVSQSPRYKVTKRGQDVALRCDPISGHVSLYWYRQALGQGPEFLTYFNYEAQQDKSGLPNDRFSAERPEGSISTLTIQRTEQRDSAMYRCASSQYQGMQPQHFGDGTRLSIL.

This sequence joins TRBV7-9 and TRBJ2-7; 9 nucleotides match TRBD1. Germline values: CDR1 SEHNR, CDR2 FQNEAQ (reference sequence). The V gene end was trimmed by 4 bases and the J gene end by 1 base; junction bases not matched to a gene: 14. The CDR3 has 18 amino acids. DNA of the CDR3: TGTGCCAGCAGCTCGACGACAGGTGATGGGACAGGGTCCTACGAGCAGTACTTC. Translation: CASSSTTGDGTGSYEQYF.

In this sample, this clone turned up a few times. The chain employs TRBV19 and TRBJ1-3, with D perhaps matching TRBD1 (5 bases). V was shortened by 5 bases and J by 6 bases, with 14 bases between the two germline ends. The CDR3 covers 14 residues. Germline V gene sequence: CDR1 LNHDA, CDR2 SQIVND (reference sequence). As DNA, the CDR3 is TGTGCCAGTAGTTATCCAGGGAACGCAAACACCATATATTTT. Translating it yields CASSYPGNANTIYF.

The chain couples TRBV11-2 to TRBJ2-2; tentative D call: TRBD1 (5 bases). The CDR3 is made up of 14 amino acids. Germline CDR1 is SGHAT and CDR2 is FQNNGV. Trimming pared 5 bases from V and 4 bases from J, leaving 11 bases between. This CDR3 reads CASSARTTTGELFF. CDR3 in DNA: TGTGCCAGCAGCGCGCGGACAACCACCGGGGAGCTGTTTTTT.

In its sample, this clone was seen a few times. This chain links TRBV2 with TRBJ2-5; 7 nucleotides match TRBD2. This CDR3 is built from 18 residues. Trimming removed 4 bases from V and 5 bases from J; junction bases left unmatched: 19. Germline V CDR1 and CDR2: SNHLY, FYNNEI. CDR3 nucleotides: TGTGCCAGCAGTGCAGCTAGCGGAGTGTGGGTGGCTGGGGAGACCCAGTACTTC. Translating gives CASSAASGVWVAGETQYF.

In its sample, this clone was seen a few times. This sequence joins TRBV5-4 and TRBJ1-2, with D possibly TRBD1 on 6 matching bases. Trimming took off 0 bases at V and 6 bases at J, with 15 bases between the two ends. This CDR3 contains 15 residues. Germline V lookup: CDR1 SGHNT, CDR2 YYREEE (reference sequence). DNA of the CDR3: TGTGCCAGCAGCTTGGCACAGGGAAGGGGCCATGGCTACACCTTC. Translation: CASSLAQGRGHGYTF.

This clone was counted only a few times. The V gene is TRBV7-2, the J gene TRBJ1-1, with D tentatively TRBD1 (6 bases). The ends were cut back, 2 bases at V and 3 bases at J, with 25 bases in the middle. The CDR3 covers 19 residues. CDR1 is SGHTA and CDR2 is FQGNSA in the germline V gene. The CDR3 DNA follows: TGTGCCAGCAGCTTATCTTTATTAATAACAGGGCGGTTTCACACTGAAGCTTTCTTT. This translates into CASSLSLLITGRFHTEAFF.

This sequence joins TRBV19 and TRBJ2-1; perhaps TRBD1 as D (6 bases). V was cut by 5 bases and J by 1 base, with 18 bases left in between. Germline values: CDR1 LNHDA, CDR2 SQIVND (reference sequence). This CDR3 contains 17 residues. The CDR3 protein is CASSGGQLARSYNEQFF. DNA of the CDR3: TGTGCCAGTAGTGGAGGACAGCTAGCAAGGTCCTACAATGAGCAGTTCTTC. Filled out from reference TRBV19 and TRBJ2-1, the complete variable domain reads DGGITQSPKYLFRKEGQNVTLSCEQNLNHDAMYWYRQDPGQGLRLIYYSQIVNDFQKGDIAEGYSVSREKKESFPLTVTSAQKNPTAFYLCASSGGQLARSYNEQFFGPGTRLTVL.

V gene TRBV6-6 combines with J gene TRBJ2-5; weak D call: TRBD2 (5 bases). The tail of the sequence fits TRBJ2-7 better, so the J call may be wrong. Germline loops: CDR1 MNHNY, CDR2 SVGAGI (reference sequence). CDR3 length: 14 amino acids. CDR3 residues: CASSPPEEAYEQYF. The CDR3 coding sequence is TGTGCCAGCAGCCCCCCCGAGGAGGCCTACGAGCAGTACTTC.

The V gene is TRBV27, the J gene TRBJ1-2, with D hard to call. Germline CDR1 MNHEY, CDR2 SMNVEV (reference sequence). The CDR3 is made up of 14 amino acids. V was clipped by 3 bases and J by 4 bases, with 12 bases between them. Here the CDR3 reads CASSFMGDSYGYTF. The CDR3 nucleotides read TGTGCCAGCAGTTTTATGGGCGATAGCTATGGCTACACCTTC.

The chain carries TRBV19 and TRBJ2-1; maybe TRBD2 (5 bases). CDR1 LNHDA and CDR2 SQIVND come from the germline V gene (reference sequence). This CDR3 is built from 15 residues. V was shortened by 3 bases and J by 2 bases, with 11 bases between the two germline ends. The CDR3 sequence: CASSMEAFPYNEQFF. The CDR3 DNA reads TGTGCCAGTAGTATGGAGGCTTTTCCCTACAATGAGCAGTTCTTC.

V and J are TRBV19 and TRBJ2-3, with TRBD2 matching 7 bases. There are 13 residues in the CDR3. The trim removed 10 bases at V and 4 bases at J, leaving 8 bases unmatched. Looked up from germline, CDR1 is LNHDA and CDR2 is SQIVND (reference sequence). CDR3: CAIQRDGSDTQYF. The CDR3 DNA sequence: TGTGCCATTCAGCGGGATGGGTCAGATACGCAGTATTTT. Based on the CDR3 plus reference TRBV19 and TRBJ2-3, the full variable domain is DGGITQSPKYLFRKEGQNVTLSCEQNLNHDAMYWYRQDPGQGLRLIYYSQIVNDFQKGDIAEGYSVSREKKESFPLTVTSAQKNPTAFYLCAIQRDGSDTQYFGPGTRLTVL.

Note on this clone: One junction end disagrees with the germline gene, perhaps due to a read error. V gene TRBV6-6 combines with J gene TRBJ1-1; D gene ambiguous. The CDR3 covers 15 residues. Germline V gene data show CDR1 as MNHNY and CDR2 as SVGAGI (reference sequence). DNA of the CDR3: TGTGCCGGCAGTTATTTAAGTGGAGGAAACACTGAAGCTTTCTTT. Protein product: CAGSYLSGGNTEAFF.

In regard to this clone: Other DNA sequences within the sample encode an identical CDR3. The chain employs TRBV27 and TRBJ1-1; 8 bases align to TRBD1. Germline CDR1 is MNHEY and CDR2 is SMNVEV (reference sequence). The CDR3 has 13 residues. Unmatched junction bases numbered 6, after V lost 5 bases and J lost 7 bases. CDR3 nucleotide sequence: TGTGCCAGCAGTCCCCCAGGGGGCCGTGAAGCTTTCTTT. Protein: CASSPPGGREAFF.

V and J are TRBV6-1 and TRBJ2-1; 7 bases agree with TRBD1. V was clipped by 6 bases and J by 1 base; unmatched bases: 6. The germline V gene encodes CDR1 MNHNS and CDR2 SASEGT. The CDR3 totals 15 residues. The CDR3: CASSSDRASYNEQFF. As DNA, the CDR3 is TGTGCCAGCAGCTCAGACAGGGCATCCTACAATGAGCAGTTCTTC.

The rearrangement uses TRBV5-1 and TRBJ2-1, with a tentative D call TRBD2 (6 bases). The CDR3 totals 14 residues. Germline CDR1 reads SGHRS; CDR2 reads YFSETQ. Trimming cost V 0 bases and J 5 bases, with 9 bases left between them. The CDR3, as DNA: TGCGCCAGCAGCTTGGAGGCGGGACACAATGAGCAGTTCTTC. This translates into CASSLEAGHNEQFF.

The V call is TRBV11-2, the J call TRBJ2-5; D unclear. The end of the DNA aligns better with TRBJ2-7, so the J call may be wrong. This CDR3 is built from 17 residues. Germline CDR1 SGHAT, CDR2 FQNNGV. In DNA, the CDR3 is TGTGCCAGCAGCTTAACGTCCCACTCCTCGAGCTCCTACGAGCAGTACTTC. Its translation: CASSLTSHSSSSYEQYF.